Reported below is one T cell receptor (beta chain). Its antigen remains unknown. Germline V CDR1 and CDR2: MNHEY, SVGAGI. The CDR3 runs 16 residues. V gave up 0 bases and J gave up 1 base, with 12 bases separating them. The sample comes from a study of cytomegalovirus exposure and HLA in healthy donors. Points from the study as a whole: As a later analysis revealed, most CMV-associated TCR beta chains appeared HLA-restricted. In an earlier analysis, productive rearrangement rates for most beta V segments clustered near 87% or 30%.

Researchers ran the PCR with 60 Vbeta and 13 Jbeta primers. How the authors handled the data: Some 80 million unique TCR beta chains, roughly 11 million shared, were counted in a later analysis. Sequenced by immunoSEQ multiplex PCR; TCRdb stores in-frame clones only, minus some. D and trimming come from the DNA, and the V and J calls and clone size come from that table. The table has some 110,000 clones, approximately 9.4% seen once. The chain is built from TRBV6-5 and TRBJ2-5, with D perhaps TRBD1 (5 bases). The material sequenced was PBMCs. This sequence originates from a man aged 25 to 40 in good health and CMV-seronegative. CDR3 nucleotides: TGTGCCAGCAGTTACTCCGCCTGGGGCGTCCAAGAGACCCAGTACTTC. The encoded protein is CASSYSAWGVQETQYF.